The 19 T cell receptor beta chains listed next were all sequenced from one sample in a study of regulatory T cells in long-lasting Graves disease. Libraries of TCR beta came from iRepertoire HTBI primers plus Arm-PCR of CDR3 regions. TCRdb independently ran MiXCR on the multiplex PCR reads; one entry per CDR3 protein. The sample records roughly 500,000 distinct CDR3 sequences, about 20% being singletons. Time point meaning: persistent/refractory GD, antithyroid drugs over 5 years with positive TRAb. Researchers made the TCR library from RNA that was extracted from PBMCs. The material was peripheral blood mononuclear cells (PBMCs), obtained when the disease was refractory, from a patient treated with antithyroid drugs. The receptors originated from a female donor with Graves disease.

A remark on this clonotype: A far more abundant clone sits one base away, making this likely a read error. The chain has TRBV7-2 and TRBJ2-5; TRBD2 matches at 16 bases. CDR3 length: 16 amino acids. J was trimmed by 9 bases and V by 3 bases; bases with no gene match: 7. CDR1 and CDR2 (germline): SGHTA, FQGNSA. CDR3 sequence (DNA): TGTGCCAGCAGCTTGGGACTAGCGGGAGGGGGGGAGGCCCAGTACTTC. Translated: CASSLGLAGGGEAQYF.

This clonotype was detected only a few times. The chain carries TRBV5-8 and TRBJ1-5; no firm D call. The CDR3 is 15 residues long. Trimming left V 4 bases short and J 3 bases short, with 14 bases between. The germline V gene has CDR1 SGHTS and CDR2 YDEGEE. CDR3 in DNA: TGTGCCAGCAGCCCTGGGCAGACAATCAATCAGCCCCAGCATTTT. This codes for CASSPGQTINQPQHF.

This clonotype was seen a few times. The chain couples TRBV10-3 to TRBJ2-3, with TRBD2 identical over 8 bases. From germline, CDR1 is ENHRY and CDR2 SYGVKD. The junction had 11 bases not matched to a gene; V was cut back by 11 bases and J by 7 bases. There are 13 residues in the CDR3. CDR3: CAVGSSGANTQYF. Here the CDR3 DNA reads TGTGCCGTTGGTAGTAGCGGGGCTAATACGCAGTATTTT.

CDR3 bases: TGTGCCAGCAGCCTCGCCCACCGAAACAGCGGTGAGCAGTACTTC. Protein: CASSLAHRNSGEQYF. V usage is TRBV7-2 and J usage is TRBJ2-7; tentatively, D is TRBD2 (5 bases). This CDR3 is 15 amino acids long. In germline, CDR1 is SGHTA, CDR2 FQGNSA. Trimming took off 5 bases at V and 7 bases at J, with 21 bases between the two ends.

Concerning this clonotype itself: Without the conserved terminal phenylalanine or tryptophan, this CDR3 likely stems from a read error. V usage is TRBV6-2 or TRBV6-3 and J usage is TRBJ2-1, with 7 bases lining up with TRBD2. The J segment lost 6 bases and the V segment lost 2 bases, leaving 7 bases of the junction unmatched. Germline V gives CDR1 MNHEY, CDR2 SVGEGT. The CDR3 runs to 15 residues. The DNA for the CDR3 is TGTGCCAGCAGTTACGCGGGAGTAACCACCAATGAGCAGTTCCTC. Its protein is CASSYAGVTTNEQFL.

This sequence joins TRBV27 and TRBJ1-3, with a weak D call TRBD1 (6 bases). V shed 4 bases and J shed 3 bases, with 7 bases lying between them. CDR1 and CDR2 (germline): MNHEY, SMNVEV (reference sequence). The CDR3 is 13 residues long. The CDR3 nucleotides read TGTGCCAGCAGTTCCAGGGGTGGAAACACCATATATTTT. Translated, it gives CASSSRGGNTIYF.

This clonotype was observed a handful of times. J is TRBJ1-2 and V is TRBV11-2; 7 bases are a match to TRBD1. Germline trimming cut 5 bases from V and 7 bases from J; bases unmatched to any gene: 19. The germline V gene has CDR1 SGHAT and CDR2 FQNNGV. The CDR3 spans 17 residues. DNA of the CDR3: TGTGCCAGCAGCCCGGTCAGGGGGGGAGGGCTTCTCTTTGGCTACACCTTC. Protein sequence: CASSPVRGGGLLFGYTF.

At least ten counts were recorded for this clonotype. The chain couples TRBV27 to TRBJ1-2; D call uncertain. Germline V lookup: CDR1 MNHEY, CDR2 SMNVEV (reference sequence). The CDR3 is made up of 13 amino acids. Trimming removed 5 bases from V and 8 bases from J, with 15 bases in between. Written as DNA, the CDR3 is TGTGCCAGCAGTCCAAGAATCCTTTTCGGCTACACCTTC. Residues: CASSPRILFGYTF.

The chain has TRBV7-9 and TRBJ2-5; 13 nucleotides agree with TRBD2. The CDR3 is 16 residues long. Germline trimming cut 2 bases from V and 0 bases from J; bases unmatched to any gene: 0. Germline CDR1 and CDR2: SEHNR and FQNEAQ (reference sequence). CDR3 amino acids: CASSLTSGRDQETQYF. CDR3 nucleotide sequence: TGTGCCAGCAGCTTAACTAGCGGGAGGGACCAAGAGACCCAGTACTTC.

This chain links TRBV11-3 with TRBJ2-2, with 10 bases aligning to TRBD2. Unmatched junction bases numbered 1, after V lost 0 bases and J lost 3 bases. The CDR3 contains 16 residues. In germline, CDR1 is SGHNT, CDR2 YENEEA. The CDR3 DNA follows: TGTGCCAGCAGCTTAGAAGCGGGAGGGGACACCGGGGAGCTGTTTTTT. This encodes CASSLEAGGDTGELFF.

This clonotype was found a few times. CDR3 DNA: TGCGCCAGCAGCCCGGGACAGACTACTGAAGCTTTCTTT. Protein sequence: CASSPGQTTEAFF. The rearrangement uses TRBV5-1 and TRBJ1-1, with TRBD1 matching 7 bases. Germline V lookup: CDR1 SGHRS, CDR2 YFSETQ. This CDR3 comprises 13 residues. V lost 4 bases to trimming and J lost 5 bases; unmatched junction nucleotides: 5.

In regard to this clonotype: A much larger clone is a single base away; this may be a read error. The chain links TRBV7-6 to TRBJ2-7; 7 nucleotides agree with TRBD1. V was clipped by 6 bases and J by 6 bases; unmatched bases: 17. The CDR3 length is 16 residues. The germline V gene has CDR1 SGHVS and CDR2 FNYEAQ. The CDR3 here is CASSRMRQGDACEQYF. DNA for the CDR3: TGTGCCAGCAGTCGAATGAGACAGGGTGATGCCTGCGAGCAGTACTTC.

Only a few counts were recorded for this clonotype. The chain's CDR3 is CASSDGTIINQPQHF. Written as DNA, the CDR3 is TGTGCCAGCAGTGACGGGACAATCATAAATCAGCCCCAGCATTTT. The chain joins TRBV6-1 to TRBJ1-5; a weak D match, TRBD1 (6 bases). V was pared by 3 bases and J by 4 bases, with 13 bases between. The V gene's germline CDR1 is MNHNS and CDR2 SASEGT. The CDR3 sequence is 15 residues long.

The chain combines TRBV27 with TRBJ2-7; 8 bases are a match to TRBD2. J was trimmed by 2 bases and V by 6 bases; bases with no gene match: 6. The CDR3 runs to 14 residues. Germline loops: CDR1 MNHEY, CDR2 SMNVEV (reference sequence). The CDR3 region has the DNA TGTGCCAGCAGCCAAATAGCGGGGCCCTACGAGCAGTACTTC. Translated: CASSQIAGPYEQYF.

This clonotype was counted between two and nine times. This chain links TRBV3-1 with TRBJ1-1; D perhaps matches TRBD1 (5 bases). The germline V gene encodes CDR1 LGHDT and CDR2 YNNKEL (reference sequence). The length of the CDR3 is 17 residues. Trimming pared 2 bases from V and 0 bases from J, leaving 16 bases between. The CDR3: CASSQYITGYMNTEAFF. Here the CDR3 DNA reads TGTGCCAGCAGCCAATACATTACAGGTTATATGAACACTGAAGCTTTCTTT.

This clonotype was seen a few times. The chain employs TRBV30 and TRBJ2-1, with TRBD1 identical over 7 bases. J gave up 4 bases and V 2 bases, and 11 bases lay outside the gene matches. This CDR3 spans 16 amino acids. Germline CDR1 GTSNPN, CDR2 SVGIG (reference sequence). The CDR3 is CAWSPPPGRGYNEQFF. CDR3 bases: TGTGCCTGGAGTCCCCCCCCGGGCAGGGGGTACAATGAGCAGTTCTTC.

In the case of this clonotype: A much larger clone lies one base from this, so it may be a read error. This chain connects TRBV15 to TRBJ2-2, with D unresolved. The germline V and J ends were trimmed by 1 base and 0 bases, with 6 bases remaining between them. CDR3 length: 15 residues. Germline loops: CDR1 LNHNV, CDR2 YYDKDF (reference sequence). CDR3 in amino acids: CATSRAGPNTGELFF. The CDR3 bases are TGTGCCACCAGCAGAGCAGGACCGAACACCGGGGAGCTGTTTTTT.

The sample holds a few counts of this clonotype. The chain joins TRBV25-1 to TRBJ1-6; D is ambiguous. Germline CDR1 reads MGHDK; CDR2 reads SYGVNS. The CDR3 consists of 13 residues. V dropped 8 bases and J dropped 10 bases, with 15 bases sitting between them. The DNA of the CDR3 is TGTGCCAGCTCGGGAATCGGGAAATCACCCCTCCACTTT. Its translation is CASSGIGKSPLHF.

This clonotype was observed many times. The chain carries TRBV28 and TRBJ1-1; D unclear. V lost 11 bases, J lost 4 bases, and 11 bases lay in between. Germline-derived CDR1 and CDR2 are MDHEN and SYDVKM. The CDR3 sequence is 11 residues long. In nucleotides, the CDR3 is TGTGCCTCGGGGAGACTCACTGAAGCTTTCTTT. This encodes CASGRLTEAFF. Full variable domain (outside the CDR3, taken from reference TRBV28 and TRBJ1-1): DVKVTQSSRYLVKRTGEKVFLECVQDMDHENMFWYRQDPGLGLRLIYFSYDVKMKEKGDIPEGYSVSREKKERFSLILESASTNQTSMYLCASGRLTEAFFGQGTRLTVV.